This entry lists 22 T cell receptor beta chains sequenced from one sample in a study of cytotoxic CD8 clonotypes in ibrutinib-treated CLL. Assay used: immunoSEQ multiplex PCR; TCRdb lists only in-frame clones, some missing. The sample carries about 130,000 clones, approximately 80% recorded once. This material consisted of PBMCs, taken after 24 months of ibrutinib treatment. The receptors were sampled from a human donor with chronic lymphocytic leukemia.

The chain is built from TRBV9 and TRBJ2-7, with 7 bases identical to TRBD1. The CDR3 sequence is 14 residues long. Germline CDR1 and CDR2: SGDLS and YYNGEE. V shed 3 bases and J 5 bases; nucleotides not matched to a gene: 8. The CDR3 spells CASSGDRTADEQYF. In DNA, the CDR3 is TGTGCCAGCAGCGGGGACAGAACCGCTGACGAGCAGTACTTC.

As to this clone: The CDR3 does not end in the conserved phenylalanine or tryptophan, so this is likely a read error. The genes are TRBV6-1 and TRBJ1-2; a possible D gene is TRBD1 (6 bases). The CDR3 loop spans 14 amino acids. Germline V gene sequence: CDR1 MNHNS, CDR2 SASEGT. With 6 bases removed from V and 7 bases from J, the gap between germline ends came to 18 bases. The CDR3 is CASRGATGGGGYTL. CDR3 nucleotides: TGTGCCAGCAGGGGGGCTACAGGAGGGGGTGGCTACACCCTC.

The chain carries TRBV11-2 and TRBJ1-5, with D possibly TRBD1 on 5 matching bases. Deletions cut 1 base from V and 4 bases from J, with 11 bases between. CDR1 is SGHAT and CDR2 is FQNNGV in the germline V gene. The CDR3 consists of 15 residues. The CDR3 region is CASSLAGKSNQPQHF. In nucleotides, the CDR3 is TGTGCCAGCAGCTTAGCAGGGAAGTCAAATCAGCCCCAGCATTTT.

This sequence joins TRBV4-3 and TRBJ2-7, with 7 bases identical to TRBD1. From germline, CDR1 is LGHNA and CDR2 YSLEER. This CDR3 has 15 amino acids. V shed 4 bases and J 3 bases; nucleotides not matched to a gene: 9. CDR3 protein: CASSPSVGGGYEQYF. CDR3 DNA sequence: TGCGCCAGCAGCCCGTCGGTAGGGGGCGGCTACGAGCAGTACTTC.

In its sample, this clone was seen a few times. The V call is TRBV30, the J call TRBJ2-3; TRBD2 aligns across 10 bases. This CDR3 is built from 16 residues. V shed 1 base, J shed 3 bases, and the junction held 7 bases outside the gene matches. From germline, CDR1 is GTSNPN and CDR2 SVGIG (reference sequence). CDR3 residues: CAWSGERGGQTDTQYF. CDR3 bases: TGTGCCTGGAGTGGGGAGCGGGGGGGCCAAACAGATACGCAGTATTTT.

This clone was picked up one time. The chain joins TRBV7-2 to TRBJ1-3; D possibly corresponds to TRBD1 (6 bases). V gave up 5 bases and J gave up 2 bases, with 22 bases separating them. CDR1 and CDR2 from the germline V gene are SGHTA and FQGNSA. The CDR3 length is 18 residues. CDR3 protein: CASSPRDTLAGAGNTIYF. The DNA for the CDR3 is TGTGCCAGCAGCCCCCGGGACACTTTAGCCGGCGCTGGAAACACCATATATTTT.

As DNA, the CDR3 is TGTGCCAGCAGCGTGGCTGATCAGAACACTGAAGCTTTCTTT. Its protein product is CASSVADQNTEAFF. The genes are TRBV9 and TRBJ1-1, with unresolved D. Germline lookup yields CDR1 SGDLS and CDR2 YYNGEE. Trimming removed 2 bases at V and 1 base at J, with 9 bases between. The CDR3 contains 14 residues. Looking up the rest from reference TRBV9 and TRBJ1-1 gives the full variable domain: DSGVTQTPKHLITATGQRVTLRCSPRSGDLSVYWYQQSLDQGLQFLIQYYNGEERAKGNILERFSAQQFPDLHSELNLSSLELGDSALYFCASSVADQNTEAFFGQGTRLTVV.

The CDR3 coding sequence is TGTGCCAGCAGTCCCCTGTCGGCGAACACTGAAGCTTTCTTT. Amino acid sequence: CASSPLSANTEAFF. The gene calls are TRBV28 and TRBJ1-1; no definite D call. Trimming shortened V by 5 bases and J by 1 base, and 11 bases separated the two germline ends. CDR3 length: 14 amino acids. Per the germline V gene, CDR1 is MDHEN and CDR2 is SYDVKM.

The chain combines TRBV19 with TRBJ1-5; no definite D call. The germline V gene has CDR1 LNHDA and CDR2 SQIVND (reference sequence). The CDR3 runs to 12 residues. V shed 1 base and J shed 9 bases, with 7 bases lying between them. The CDR3 spells CASSIGERPQHF. The DNA of the CDR3 is TGTGCCAGTAGTATAGGCGAGCGGCCCCAGCATTTT.

With respect to this clone: Other DNA sequences in this specimen translate into the identical CDR3. CDR3 DNA sequence: TGTGCCAGCAGTTATGGGGGGAACACTGAAGCTTTCTTT. Its protein product is CASSYGGNTEAFF. The gene calls are TRBV6-5 and TRBJ1-1; maybe TRBD1 (5 bases). Looked up from germline, CDR1 is MNHEY and CDR2 is SVGAGI. V lost 3 bases, J lost 1 base, and 6 bases lay in between. The CDR3 totals 13 residues.

The chain has TRBV5-8 and TRBJ2-3; D unclear. This CDR3 has 16 amino acids. V lost 0 bases and J lost 3, with 14 bases in between. The V gene's germline CDR1 is SGHTS and CDR2 YDEGEE. DNA of the CDR3: TGTGCCAGCAGCTTGGGGGCTGGGCTCATTACAGATACGCAGTATTTT. Translation gives CASSLGAGLITDTQYF.

The chain employs TRBV6-5 and TRBJ1-4; TRBD1 is a possible D gene (5 bases). Trimming removed 0 bases from V and 7 bases from J, with 12 bases in between. Germline V gene lookup returns CDR1 MNHEY and CDR2 SVGAGI. The CDR3 has 15 amino acids. The CDR3 sequence: CASSYSAPGLEKLFF. DNA for the CDR3: TGTGCCAGCAGTTACTCGGCTCCAGGGCTTGAAAAACTGTTTTTT.

The chain couples TRBV5-6 to TRBJ2-3, with 12 bases lining up with TRBD1. Germline V CDR1 and CDR2: SGHDT, YYEEEE. The CDR3 is 18 residues long. Germline trimming cut 5 bases from V and 5 bases from J; bases unmatched to any gene: 15. The CDR3 coding sequence is TGTGCCAGCAGTTCGCCGGGACAGGGGGCAGTGATGGTAGATACGCAGTATTTT. Protein product: CASSSPGQGAVMVDTQYF.

The CDR3 spells CASSLYRPPPPDTQYF. In DNA, the CDR3 is TGTGCCAGCAGTTTATATAGGCCGCCCCCGCCAGATACGCAGTATTTT. The chain has TRBV27 and TRBJ2-3; no clear D. Germline-derived CDR1 and CDR2 are MNHEY and SMNVEV (reference sequence). CDR3 length: 16 residues. Deletions cut 1 base from V and 4 bases from J, with 15 bases between.

The J gene is TRBJ1-4, the V gene TRBV15; TRBD1 agrees at 11 bases. Germline values: CDR1 LNHNV, CDR2 YYDKDF (reference sequence). Unmatched junction bases numbered 10, after V lost 4 bases and J lost 3 bases. This CDR3 spans 18 amino acids. CDR3 coding DNA: TGTGCCACCAGCATAAGGACAGGGGGCGCGGGAGCTAATGAAAAACTGTTTTTT. It specifies CATSIRTGGAGANEKLFF.

This clone has just one count. An end of the junction does not agree with germline; a read error may underlie this. V and J are TRBV11-2 and TRBJ2-5; no firm D call. This CDR3 is built from 15 residues. Germline loops: CDR1 SGHAT, CDR2 FQNNGV. The CDR3 nucleotides are TGTGCCAGCAGCTTCCGGCCCATAGGTGGAGAGGCCCAGTACTTC. This sequence encodes CASSFRPIGGEAQYF.

This clone came up once. The chain uses TRBV6-1 and TRBJ1-3, with 9 positions matching TRBD1. The CDR3 loop spans 15 amino acids. Trimming at V came to 5 bases and at J to 0 bases, leaving 2 bases not matched to a gene. Germline-derived CDR1 and CDR2 are MNHNS and SASEGT. The CDR3 DNA reads TGTGCCAGCAGTAGGACAGGGGTCTCTGGAAACACCATATATTTT. This codes for CASSRTGVSGNTIYF.

The chain joins TRBV25-1 to TRBJ2-1; possible D gene TRBD1, 6 bases. In germline, CDR1 is MGHDK, CDR2 SYGVNS. The V and J ends lost 7 bases and 7 bases respectively, with 14 bases between them. There are 13 residues in the CDR3. The CDR3 here is CASTEGTSNEQFF. In DNA, the CDR3 is TGTGCCAGCACCGAGGGGACATCGAATGAGCAGTTCTTC.

The chain carries TRBV11-2 and TRBJ2-6; D is unclear. Germline V CDR1 and CDR2: SGHAT, FQNNGV. Trimming removed 5 bases at V and 0 bases at J, with 5 bases between. The CDR3 covers 14 residues. The CDR3 DNA sequence: TGTGCCAGCAGCCAACTCTCTGGGGCCAACGTCCTGACTTTC. This translates into CASSQLSGANVLTF.

On this clone: In the same sample, other DNA sequences code for this CDR3. This chain links TRBV10-2 with TRBJ1-2; TRBD1 might be the D (6 bases). Germline CDR1 WSHSY, CDR2 SAAADI. The CDR3 extends over 13 amino acids. V dropped 6 bases and J dropped 4 bases, with 12 bases sitting between them. Here the CDR3 DNA reads TGCGCCAGCAGACCCGGACAGACCTATGGCTACACCTTC. This codes for CASRPGQTYGYTF.

This rearrangement joins TRBV18 to TRBJ2-5; D remains unclear. Trimming left V 3 bases short and J 1 base short, with 15 bases between. Germline V gene sequence: CDR1 KGHSH, CDR2 LQKENI. This CDR3 spans 16 amino acids. The CDR3 DNA is TGTGCCAGCTCACCGCCTTGGGCCGTAAGCCAAGAGACCCAGTACTTC. The encoded protein is CASSPPWAVSQETQYF.

The V and J genes are TRBV5-6 and TRBJ2-2; 8 bases align to TRBD1. This CDR3 is 16 amino acids long. The V segment lost 0 bases and the J segment 6 bases; nucleotides outside the gene matches: 7. CDR1 is SGHDT, CDR2 YYEEEE, per germline. The CDR3, as DNA: TGTGCCAGCAGCTTGGTAGTTACAGGGGGAGCCGGGGAGCTGTTTTTT. Translated, it gives CASSLVVTGGAGELFF.